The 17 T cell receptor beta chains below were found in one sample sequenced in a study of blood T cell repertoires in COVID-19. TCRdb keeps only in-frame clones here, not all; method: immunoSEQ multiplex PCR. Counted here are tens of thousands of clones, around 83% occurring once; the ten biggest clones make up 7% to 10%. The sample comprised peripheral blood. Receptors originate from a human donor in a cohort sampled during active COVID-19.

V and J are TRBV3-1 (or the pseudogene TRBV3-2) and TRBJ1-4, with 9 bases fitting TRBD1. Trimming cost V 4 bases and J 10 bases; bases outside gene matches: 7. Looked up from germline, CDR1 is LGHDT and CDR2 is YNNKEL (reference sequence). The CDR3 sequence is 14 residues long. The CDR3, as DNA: TGTGCCAGCAGCCTTGGGACAGGGCGAACAAAACTGTTTTTT. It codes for CASSLGTGRTKLFF.

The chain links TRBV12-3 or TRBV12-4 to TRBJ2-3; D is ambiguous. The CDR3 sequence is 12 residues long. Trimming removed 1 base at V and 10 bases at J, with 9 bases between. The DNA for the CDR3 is TGTGCCAGCAGTTTAGAGGTAGGAGCGCAGTATTTT. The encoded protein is CASSLEVGAQYF.

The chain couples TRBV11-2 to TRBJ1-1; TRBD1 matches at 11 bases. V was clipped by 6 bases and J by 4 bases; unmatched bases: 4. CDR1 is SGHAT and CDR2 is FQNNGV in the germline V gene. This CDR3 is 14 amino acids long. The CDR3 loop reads CASSAGTGGTEAFF. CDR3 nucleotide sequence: TGTGCCAGCAGTGCCGGGACAGGGGGCACTGAAGCTTTCTTT.

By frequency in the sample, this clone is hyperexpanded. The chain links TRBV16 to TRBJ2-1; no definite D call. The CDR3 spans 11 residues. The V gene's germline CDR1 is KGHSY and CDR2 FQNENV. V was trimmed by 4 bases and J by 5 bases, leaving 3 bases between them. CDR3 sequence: CASSPNNEQFF. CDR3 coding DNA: TGTGCCAGCAGCCCCAACAATGAGCAGTTCTTC.

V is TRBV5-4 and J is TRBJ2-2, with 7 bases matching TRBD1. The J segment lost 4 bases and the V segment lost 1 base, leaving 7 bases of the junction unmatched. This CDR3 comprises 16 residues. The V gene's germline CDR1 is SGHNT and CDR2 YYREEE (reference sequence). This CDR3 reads CASSLPRQGGTGELFF. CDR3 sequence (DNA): TGTGCCAGCAGCTTGCCCCGACAGGGTGGCACCGGGGAGCTGTTTTTT.

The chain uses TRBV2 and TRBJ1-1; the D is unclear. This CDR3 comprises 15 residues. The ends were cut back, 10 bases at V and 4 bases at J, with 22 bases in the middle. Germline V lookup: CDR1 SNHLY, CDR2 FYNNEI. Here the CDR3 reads CATKREGGFSTEAFF. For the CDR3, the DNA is TGTGCCACCAAAAGGGAGGGTGGGTTTAGCACTGAAGCTTTCTTT. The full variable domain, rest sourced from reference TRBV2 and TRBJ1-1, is EPEVTQTPSHQVTQMGQEVILRCVPISNHLYFYWYRQILGQKVEFLVSFYNNEISEKSEIFDDQFSVERPDGSNFTLKIRSTKLEDSAMYFCATKREGGFSTEAFFGQGTRLTVV.

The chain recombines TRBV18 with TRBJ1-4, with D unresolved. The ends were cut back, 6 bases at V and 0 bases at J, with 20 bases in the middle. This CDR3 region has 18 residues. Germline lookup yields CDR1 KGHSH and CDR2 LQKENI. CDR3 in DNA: TGTGCCAGCTCCCCGAGGTTTATAGAGGGAGCAACTAATGAAAAACTGTTTTTT. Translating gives CASSPRFIEGATNEKLFF. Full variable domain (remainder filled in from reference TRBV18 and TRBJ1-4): NAGVMQNPRHLVRRRGQEARLRCSPMKGHSHVYWYRQLPEEGLKFMVYLQKENIIDESGMPKERFSAEFPKEGPSILRIQQVVRGDSAAYFCASSPRFIEGATNEKLFFGSGTQLSVL.

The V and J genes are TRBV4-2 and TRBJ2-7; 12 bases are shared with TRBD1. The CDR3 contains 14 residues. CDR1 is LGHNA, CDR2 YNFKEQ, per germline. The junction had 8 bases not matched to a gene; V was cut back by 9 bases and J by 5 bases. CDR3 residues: CASTGTGGRDEQYF. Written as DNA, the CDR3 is TGTGCCAGTACCGGGACAGGGGGCAGGGACGAGCAGTACTTC.

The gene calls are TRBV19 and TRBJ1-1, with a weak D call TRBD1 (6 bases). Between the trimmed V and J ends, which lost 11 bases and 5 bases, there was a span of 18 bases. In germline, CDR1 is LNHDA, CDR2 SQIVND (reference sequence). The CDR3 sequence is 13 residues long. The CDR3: CASQWRRGTEAFF. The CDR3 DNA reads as TGTGCCTCACAATGGCGCAGGGGAACTGAAGCTTTCTTT.

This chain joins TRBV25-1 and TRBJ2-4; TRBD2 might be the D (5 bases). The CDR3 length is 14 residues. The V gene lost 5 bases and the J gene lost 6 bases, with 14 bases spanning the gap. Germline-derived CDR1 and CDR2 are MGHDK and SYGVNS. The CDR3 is CASSLAGRGNIQYF. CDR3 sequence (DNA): TGTGCCAGCAGTCTAGCAGGAAGAGGAAACATTCAGTACTTC. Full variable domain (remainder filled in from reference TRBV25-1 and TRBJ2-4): EADIYQTPRYLVIGTGKKITLECSQTMGHDKMYWYQQDPGMELHLIHYSYGVNSTEKGDLSSESTVSRIRTEHFPLTLESARPSHTSQYLCASSLAGRGNIQYFGAGTRLSVL.

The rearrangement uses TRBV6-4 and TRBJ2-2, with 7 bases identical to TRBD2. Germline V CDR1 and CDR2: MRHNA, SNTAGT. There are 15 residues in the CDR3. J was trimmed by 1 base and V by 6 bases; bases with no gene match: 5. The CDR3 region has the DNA TGTGCCAGCAGCCCCGGGGGGATGAACACCGGGGAGCTGTTTTTT. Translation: CASSPGGMNTGELFF.

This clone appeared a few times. CDR3 amino acids: CASSLQGVSSTDTQYF. CDR3 coding DNA: TGTGCCAGCAGCCTTCAGGGGGTTTCTAGCACAGATACGCAGTATTTT. The gene calls are TRBV7-3 and TRBJ2-3, with TRBD1 identical over 7 bases. The junction had 8 bases not matched to a gene; V was cut back by 5 bases and J by 0 bases. CDR3 length: 16 amino acids. The germline gives CDR1 SGHTA, CDR2 FQGTGA.

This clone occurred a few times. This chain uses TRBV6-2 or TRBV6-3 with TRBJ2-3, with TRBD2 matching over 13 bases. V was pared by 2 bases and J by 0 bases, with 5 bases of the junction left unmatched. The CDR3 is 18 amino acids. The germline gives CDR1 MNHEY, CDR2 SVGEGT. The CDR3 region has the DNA TGTGCCAGCAGTTACCAGACTAGCGGGAGGATCAGCACAGATACGCAGTATTTT. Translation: CASSYQTSGRISTDTQYF.

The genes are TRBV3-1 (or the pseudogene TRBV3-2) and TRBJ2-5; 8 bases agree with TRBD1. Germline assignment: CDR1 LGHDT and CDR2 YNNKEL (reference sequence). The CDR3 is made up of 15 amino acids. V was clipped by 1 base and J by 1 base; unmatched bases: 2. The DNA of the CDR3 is TGTGCCAGCAGCCAAGTTGGGACAGGCCAAGAGACCCAGTACTTC. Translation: CASSQVGTGQETQYF.

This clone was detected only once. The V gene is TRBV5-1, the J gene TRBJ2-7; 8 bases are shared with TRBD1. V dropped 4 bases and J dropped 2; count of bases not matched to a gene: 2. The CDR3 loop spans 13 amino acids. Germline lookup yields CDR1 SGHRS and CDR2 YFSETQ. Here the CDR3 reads CASSPTGAYEQYF. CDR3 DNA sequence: TGCGCCAGCAGCCCGACAGGGGCCTACGAGCAGTACTTC.

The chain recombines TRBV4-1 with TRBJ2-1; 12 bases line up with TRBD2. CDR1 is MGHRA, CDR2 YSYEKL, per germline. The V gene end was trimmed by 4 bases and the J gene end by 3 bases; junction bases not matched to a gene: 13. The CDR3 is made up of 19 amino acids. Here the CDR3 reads CASSPTSGSFGVGYNEQFF. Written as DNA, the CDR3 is TGCGCCAGCAGCCCGACTAGCGGGAGCTTTGGAGTTGGCTACAATGAGCAGTTCTTC.

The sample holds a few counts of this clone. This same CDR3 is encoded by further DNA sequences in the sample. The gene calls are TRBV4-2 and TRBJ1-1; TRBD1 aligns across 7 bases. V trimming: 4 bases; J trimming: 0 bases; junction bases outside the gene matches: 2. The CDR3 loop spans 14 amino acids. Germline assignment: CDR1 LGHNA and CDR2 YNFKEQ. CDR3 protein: CASSPTGVNTEAFF. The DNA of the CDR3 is TGTGCCAGCAGCCCCACAGGGGTGAACACTGAAGCTTTCTTT.